This TCR beta chain stems from a study of T cells expressing NK-cell markers (dated by TCRdb to about 2020). About the full investigation: Three sorted T-cell subsets (CD3+CD56+NKG2C+, CD3+CD56+NKG2C- and CD3+CD56-NKG2C+) from fewer than 10 donors had their TCR beta-chain repertoires profiled. Seven of the eight sequenced donors were HCMV-seropositive and one was HCMV-seronegative. Randomly selected healthy volunteers, three men and five women, were used as the eight sequenced donors. Illumina HiSeq 2000/2500, MiSeq or NextSeq was used to sequence libraries as 2 x 150 bp reads.

From cysteine to phenylalanine, the CDR3 is 14 amino acids long. The coding DNA is unavailable. CDR1 is given as MNHEY and CDR2 as SVGEGT, both from the germline V gene. TCRdb records Illumina HiSeq 2000 as the sequencer. The TCR beta cDNA libraries were made using 5'RACE template switching, a step that added both a universal primer site and unique molecular identifiers. cDNA synthesis was primed from the TCR beta constant segment and was followed by two successive PCR amplification steps. In the paper's pipeline: MIGEC handled demultiplexing of the reads and grouping by UMI, while MiTCR was used to assemble and quantify clonotypes. To exclude erroneous sequences, only TCR cDNA sequences supported by at least two reads were retained. The tcR package was used for downstream repertoire analysis, and clonotypes were matched between fractions using CDR3 nucleotide sequence together with V segment. VDJmatch was used to annotate antigen specificity against VDJdb, with one amino acid substitution in CDR3 permitted. TCRdb reprocessed the reads, reporting each CDR3 protein sequence once and no DNA. None of the V and J calls come from the authors' own analysis; TCRdb made them. This sample's table lists about 170,000 distinct CDR3 sequences. The top ten constitute over 20% of the sample.

For this clonotype: It lacks a known antigen.

The paper's findings and limits, for the study overall: It remained unclear whether the expanded NKG2C-expressing T cell clones were specific for HCMV antigens. Those dominant clonotypes were again the most abundant among CD3+CD56-NKG2C+ cells in a handful of donors, at roughly 28.3-60.1%. In over 5 donors, the dominant CD3+CD56+NKG2C+ clonotypes were among the top 10 CD8+ clonotypes and accounted for roughly 1.0-7.5% of CD8+ T cells.

HCMV-specific IgG was detected in serum with a commercial ELISA kit to determine HCMV serostatus. Peripheral blood mononuclear cells were isolated from blood by Ficoll density gradient centrifugation. Source material: blood T cells: a sorted CD56 or NKG2C T cell subset, CD4+ or CD8+ T cells, or bulk PBMC T cells (not recorded which). This clonotype originated in a man aged 18-69 years in good health. This chain is built from TRBV6-2 or TRBV6-3 and TRBJ1-5; as DNA is missing, the TRBD1 call by TCRdb cannot be tested. The CDR3 reads CASGDGVGHQPQHF.